Described below is a single T cell receptor beta chain sequence and its context. Its antigen is unknown. No base quality information exists; no much larger clone differs at one position. Preparation of the library involved the immunoSEQ multiplex PCR assay. The multiplex PCR relied on a mix of 60 forward primers for TCR Vbeta segments and 13 reverse primers for TCR Jbeta segments. The CDR3 region of rearranged TCR beta genes was amplified from genomic DNA by a multiplex PCR assay. On the Illumina HiSeq System, the amplified TCR beta libraries were sequenced as 87-base-pair reads. As for how the authors treated the data: A later analysis tallied around 87 million unique TCR beta chains across the 666 repertoires, and approximately 11 million of those chains were shared by two or more donors. A nearest-neighbor algorithm error-corrected the raw reads and collapsed the reads into unique sequences, merging closely related sequences to remove PCR and sequencing errors. V, D and J gene segments were assigned by aligning CDR3 sequences to IMGT reference sequences. For a sequence to be retained, at least a six-nucleotide match to both a V gene segment and a J gene segment was required. Rearrangements were called productive when the CDR3 lacked stop codons and stayed in frame with V and J; all others were non-productive. Following IMGT convention, CDR3 was defined as the stretch from the second conserved V-encoded cysteine to the conserved J-encoded phenylalanine. In an earlier analysis of approximately 500 of the donors, sequences lacking an unambiguous match to a single V gene segment were excluded. An earlier analysis of 500 to 600 of the donors classified V segments as functional when productive rearrangements were above 56.7% and as segregating when the standard deviation between donors was above 5%. A statistical classification framework was built to diagnose cytomegalovirus status from the catalog of TCR beta chain sequences. In a later analysis, TCR nucleotide sequences were compared against IMGT/GENE-DB human TR gene sequences so that V and J genes could be assigned. The TCRdist pipeline was used in a later analysis to assign CDR3 sequences and most-parsimonious VDJ recombination scenarios. A later analysis defined each TCR beta chain by its CDR3 amino acid sequence plus V-gene family, and excluded reads lacking a unique V-gene family. A later analysis removed 550 to 700 highly shared, low-generation-probability nucleotide sequences to deal with suspected cross-contamination and a sequencing artifact. A later analysis calculated a clonal expansion index for each public chain from normalized within-repertoire ranks of inferred template counts. In a later analysis, generation probabilities were computed using a VDJ recombination model fitted to out-of-frame rearrangements, and the results were checked against IGoR. A later analysis scored TCR-TCR, TCR-HLA and TCR-CMV co-occurrence with hypergeometric tests, applying a repertoire-size bias correction to TCR pairs. A later analysis estimated false discovery rates by permuting HLA or CMV assignments 20 times. In a later analysis, co-occurring TCRs were grouped with DBSCAN, and TCRdist sequence similarity was added when clustering was performed within HLA-allele-positive subsets. Repertoires with fewer than 30,000 or more than 120,000 public chains, plus five repertoires with anomalous nucleotide sharing, were excluded from co-occurrence clustering. In its TCRdb copy, this immuneACCESS table keeps in-frame sequences only and misses some clones. Where compared with another copy, unresolved V genes explain less than half of these, and the others have no known cause. That table is the source of V, J and clone size, and D and trimming were worked out from the DNA. In this sample the table shows fewer than 85,000 clones, 60% to 85% of which occur a single time. 5.5% of the sample goes to the ten largest clones.

The cohort was made up of several hundred healthy bone marrow donors. At the time of sampling, all cohort members were nominally healthy, though unrecorded immune exposures were likely present. The donor was CMV seropositive and was included in the group of about 290 seropositive cohort members. Each donor provided a peripheral blood sample, and peripheral blood mononuclear cells were used for TCR beta sequencing. The Qiagen DNeasy Blood Extraction Kit was used to extract genomic DNA from the blood cell samples. From the cysteine through the phenylalanine, the CDR3 covers 16 amino acids. Only the CDR3 portion is preserved as DNA: 48 bases, with reading frame beginning at the first base. Taken from the germline V gene, the CDR1 and CDR2 loops are SGHTA and FQGNSA. This entry comes from a study of cytomegalovirus exposure and HLA in healthy donors (TCRdb year 2017). With regard to the full study: According to an earlier analysis of around 600 of the donors, about 180 million T cells yielded 90 million to 130 million unique TCR beta sequences and about 300 Gb of sequence data. The later analysis used no new phenotypic data to find candidate immune exposures, relying instead on TCR beta sequences and their occurrence across donors. The study combined high-throughput TCR immunosequencing, statistical association of individual TCRs with disease status, and machine learning to predict cytomegalovirus infection status. Using immunosequencing, the study profiled T cell repertoires from 550 to 750 subjects and related those repertoires to cytomegalovirus serostatus. All discovery cohort repertoires had been generated on a single sequencing platform. Along with the roughly 670-subject first cohort, a separate validation cohort of over a hundred different subjects was used. Around 320 gigabases of sequencing data and approximately 85 million unique TCR sequences were included in an early release covering about 620 HLA-typed donors. The study aimed to test whether signatures of past pathogen exposure could be identified by cataloging public T cell receptors. Of the 300 to 500 genotyped donors, approximately 80% were placed in the genetic ancestry cluster associated with self-reported Caucasian donors. Donor age, sex, ethnicity and CMV serostatus were compiled together with the repertoire data. The number of donors typed differed by locus, with roughly 620-630 for A, B, C, DRB1 and DQB1, 522 for DQA1, under 610 for DPA1, and approximately 470 for DPB1. Genome-wide SNP genotypes for about 65% of the roughly 700 donors were used in a later genetic analysis, which treated that subset as a discovery cohort. Across approximately 400 genotyped donors of the cohort, an average of about 220,000 unique TCR beta nucleotide sequences per donor were sequenced, and 15% to 20% of those sequences were non-productive. To study patterns of TCR occurrence, a later analysis re-analyzed previously published TCR beta repertoires from around 670 donors and added high-resolution HLA genotyping. To decide whether each TCR beta V gene segment behaved as functional or pseudogenic, an earlier analysis of some 600 of the donors relied on high-throughput TCR beta sequencing. HLA typing included class I and class II loci at four-digit resolution. Four or five DR-DQ haplotypes were handled as single units for association and clustering because linkage in the cohort was strong. What the work shows at the level of the full study, not this receptor alone: A total of about 180 TCR beta chains were listed by the study as associated with cytomegalovirus. It was suggested by the authors that the approach could potentially be generalized to other disease states and immunological phenotypes. Some IMGT-functional V segments, including TRBV6-2 and TRBV6-3, could not be distinguished by the 87-base-pair reads and were therefore excluded. Strong co-occurrence of HLA alleles, especially DR and DQ, made assigning TCR associations to individual alleles difficult. For the cohort, immune exposure information was limited to CMV serostatus. Because counts were too low, roughly 18 rarely observed V segments, including chromosome 9 orphons, were left out of the earlier analysis of 500 to 650 of the donors. According to a later analysis, parvovirus B19, influenza, CMV and Epstein-Barr virus appeared linked to several top co-occurrence clusters. A group of highly shared sequence variants was considered likely to be a technical artifact of the sequencing pipeline. Linkage disequilibrium might explain the correlated functional status among segregating V segments, but an unknown experimental factor could not be ruled out. In this cohort, only TCR beta chains were sequenced, and detectable features were limited by the absence of alpha or paired-chain data. In an earlier analysis of fewer than 750 of the donors, most TCR beta V segments were observed in productive rearrangements about 87% or about 30% of the time, broadly matching IMGT annotations. In a later analysis, HLA-associated TCR beta chains were found to be more clonally expanded and to have lower generation probabilities than equally common non-associated chains. According to a later analysis, most CMV-associated TCR beta chains appeared to be HLA-restricted, and the HLA associations seemed to be driven largely by CMV exposure. Specific HLA alleles were associated with 15,000 to 20,000 TCR beta sequences at a false discovery rate of 0.05 in a later analysis. In vitro tests confirmed that three of the cytomegalovirus-associated TCR beta chains recognize cytomegalovirus antigens. Sequencing depth was assumed to be roughly uniform across donors in the presence/absence analyses, though that assumption may not hold. In a later analysis, TCR association rates were found to vary across HLA loci, with the most associated TCRs seen for DRB1 alleles and the fewest for HLA-C alleles. Because HLA typing was unavailable for some donors at each locus, only the typed subset was used in association tests. While some public TCRs were present in many individuals, most TCR sequences turned up only very rarely across donors. In both the original and validation cohorts, the classifier was reported to diagnose cytomegalovirus status with high specificity and sensitivity. In a later genetic analysis, a missense DCLRE1C variant was associated with V-gene and J-gene trimming of TCR beta chains, and the association was replicated in an independent cohort. A further reported finding was that TCR beta sequences accurately predicted the HLA-A and HLA-B alleles for most subjects in the first cohort. According to a later genetic analysis, donors in an Asian-associated ancestry cluster had fewer N-insertions in productive TCRs than the approximately 670-donor mean.

Sequencing was done on a sample of PBMCs. This clonotype originated in a male donor in good health and CMV-seropositive. The rearranged segments are TRBV7-2 and TRBJ2-5; TRBD2 matches 11 bases in the middle. With the DNA end fitting TRBJ2-7 better, the J assignment may be wrong. The base sequence is TGTGCCAGCAGCTTAGCACTAGCGGGAGTCTCCTACGAGCAGTACTTC. Translated, this gives CASSLALAGVSYEQYF.